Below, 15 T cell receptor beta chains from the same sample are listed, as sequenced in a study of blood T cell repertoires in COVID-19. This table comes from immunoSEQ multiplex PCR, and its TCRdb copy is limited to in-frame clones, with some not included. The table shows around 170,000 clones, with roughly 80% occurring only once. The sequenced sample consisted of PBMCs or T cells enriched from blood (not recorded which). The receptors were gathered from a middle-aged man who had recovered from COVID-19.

CDR3 in DNA: TGTGCCACCAGTGATGGGACATGGAGCAATCAGCCCCAGCATTTT. Translating it yields CATSDGTWSNQPQHF. The chain carries TRBV24-1 and TRBJ1-5; tentative D call: TRBD1 (6 bases). V was clipped by 3 bases and J by 1 base, with 9 bases between them. From germline, CDR1 is KGHDR and CDR2 SFDVKD. This CDR3 is 15 amino acids long.

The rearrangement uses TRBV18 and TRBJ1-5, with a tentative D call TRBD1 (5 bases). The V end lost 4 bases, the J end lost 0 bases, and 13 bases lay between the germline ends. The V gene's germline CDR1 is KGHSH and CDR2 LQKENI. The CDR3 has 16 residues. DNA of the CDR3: TGTGCCAGCTCACTCAGGGTTTCCGATAGCAATCAGCCCCAGCATTTT. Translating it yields CASSLRVSDSNQPQHF. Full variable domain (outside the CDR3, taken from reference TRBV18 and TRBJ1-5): NAGVMQNPRHLVRRRGQEARLRCSPMKGHSHVYWYRQLPEEGLKFMVYLQKENIIDESGMPKERFSAEFPKEGPSILRIQQVVRGDSAAYFCASSLRVSDSNQPQHFGDGTRLSIL.

For the CDR3, the DNA is TGCGCCAGCAGTTCAGACAGTACTAATGAAAAACTGTTTTTT. Residues: CASSSDSTNEKLFF. The V gene is TRBV5-1, the J gene TRBJ1-4, with D possibly TRBD1 on 5 matching bases. The germline V gene encodes CDR1 SGHRS and CDR2 YFSETQ. This CDR3 has 14 residues. V was pared by 5 bases and J by 2 bases, with 10 bases between.

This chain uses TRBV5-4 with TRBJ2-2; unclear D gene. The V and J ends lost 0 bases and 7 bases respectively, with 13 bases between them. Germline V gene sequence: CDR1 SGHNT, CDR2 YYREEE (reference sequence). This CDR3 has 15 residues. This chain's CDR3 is CASSLEPRYLGELFF. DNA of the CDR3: TGTGCCAGCAGCTTGGAGCCCAGGTATCTCGGGGAGCTGTTTTTT.

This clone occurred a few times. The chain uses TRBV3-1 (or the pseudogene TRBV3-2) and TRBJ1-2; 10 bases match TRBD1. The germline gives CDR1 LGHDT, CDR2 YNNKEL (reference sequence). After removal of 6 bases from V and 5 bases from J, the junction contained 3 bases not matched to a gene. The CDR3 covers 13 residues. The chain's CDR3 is CASSGTGVYGYTF. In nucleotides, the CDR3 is TGTGCCAGCAGTGGGACAGGGGTATATGGCTACACCTTC.

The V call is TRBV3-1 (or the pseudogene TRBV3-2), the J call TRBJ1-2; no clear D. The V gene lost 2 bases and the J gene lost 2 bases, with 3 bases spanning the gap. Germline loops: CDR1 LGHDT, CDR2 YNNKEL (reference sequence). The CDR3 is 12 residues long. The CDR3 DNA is TGTGCCAGCAGCCAAATAAACTATGGCTACACCTTC. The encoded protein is CASSQINYGYTF.

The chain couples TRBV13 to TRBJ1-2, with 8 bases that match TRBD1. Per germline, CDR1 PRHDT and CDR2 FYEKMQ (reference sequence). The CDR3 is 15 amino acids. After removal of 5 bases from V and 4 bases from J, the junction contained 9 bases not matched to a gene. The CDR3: CASSPGRTGRYGYTF. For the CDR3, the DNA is TGTGCCAGCAGCCCTGGGAGGACAGGGCGCTATGGCTACACCTTC.

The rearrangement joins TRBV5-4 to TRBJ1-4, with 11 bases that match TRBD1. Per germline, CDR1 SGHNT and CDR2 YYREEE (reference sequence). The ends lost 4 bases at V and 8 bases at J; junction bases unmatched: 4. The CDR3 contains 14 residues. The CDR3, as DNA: TGTGCCAGCAGCCCTGGACAGGGGGCAGAAAAACTGTTTTTT. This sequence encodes CASSPGQGAEKLFF.

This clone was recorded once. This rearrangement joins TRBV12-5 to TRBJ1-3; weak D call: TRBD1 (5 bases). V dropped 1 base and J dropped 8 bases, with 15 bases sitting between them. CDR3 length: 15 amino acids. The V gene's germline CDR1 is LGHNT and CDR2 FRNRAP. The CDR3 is CASGLGQGKMDTIYF. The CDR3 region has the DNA TGTGCTAGTGGTTTGGGCCAGGGTAAAATGGACACCATATATTTT.

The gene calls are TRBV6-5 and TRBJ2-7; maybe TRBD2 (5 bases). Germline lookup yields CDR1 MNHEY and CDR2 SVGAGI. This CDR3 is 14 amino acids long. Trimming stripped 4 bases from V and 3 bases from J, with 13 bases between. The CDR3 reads CASSSPARDYEQYF. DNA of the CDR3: TGTGCCAGCAGTTCACCAGCGAGGGACTACGAGCAGTACTTC.

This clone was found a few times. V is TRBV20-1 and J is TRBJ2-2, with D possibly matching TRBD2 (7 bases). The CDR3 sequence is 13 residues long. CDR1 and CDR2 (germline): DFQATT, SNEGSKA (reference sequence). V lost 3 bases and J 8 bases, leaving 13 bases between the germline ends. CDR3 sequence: CSASLGGAGELFF. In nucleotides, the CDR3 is TGCAGTGCTAGTTTAGGGGGGGCGGGGGAGCTGTTTTTT.

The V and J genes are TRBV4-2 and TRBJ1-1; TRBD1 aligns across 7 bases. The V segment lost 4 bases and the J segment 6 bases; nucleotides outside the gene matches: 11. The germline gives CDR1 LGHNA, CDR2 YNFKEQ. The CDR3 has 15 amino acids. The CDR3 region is CASSPTGNGRAEAFF. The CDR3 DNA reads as TGTGCCAGCAGCCCGACAGGGAACGGGAGGGCTGAAGCTTTCTTT.

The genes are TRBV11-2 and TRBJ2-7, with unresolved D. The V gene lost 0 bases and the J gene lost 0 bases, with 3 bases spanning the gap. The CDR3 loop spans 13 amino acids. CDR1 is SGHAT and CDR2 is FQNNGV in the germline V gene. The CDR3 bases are TGTGCCAGCAGCTTAGAGAGCTCCTACGAGCAGTACTTC. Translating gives CASSLESSYEQYF.

CDR3 sequence (DNA): TGCGCCAGCAATTTGGGGACACGTCTCATGAACACTGAAGCTTTCTTT. This translates into CASNLGTRLMNTEAFF. The chain has TRBV5-1 and TRBJ1-1, with D tentatively TRBD1 (6 bases). Germline V gene data show CDR1 as SGHRS and CDR2 as YFSETQ. The V and J ends lost 6 bases and 0 bases respectively, with 18 bases between them. CDR3 length: 16 residues.

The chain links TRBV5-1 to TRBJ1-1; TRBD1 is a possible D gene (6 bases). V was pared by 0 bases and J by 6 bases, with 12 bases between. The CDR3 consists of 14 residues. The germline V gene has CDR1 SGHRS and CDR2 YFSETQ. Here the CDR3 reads CASSLAPKGAEAFF. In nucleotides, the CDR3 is TGCGCCAGCAGCTTGGCCCCGAAGGGGGCTGAAGCTTTCTTT.